The T cell receptor (beta chain) under discussion was sequenced for a study of tumor-infiltrating lymphocytes in primary liver carcinoma. Overall study context: Surgical resection was used to treat these primary liver carcinoma patients. The study reported T1-T3 N0M0 tumors spanning 4.2 to 10 cm.

The input was about 500 ng total RNA; TCR beta cDNA was made from it with a constant-region primer. Three nested multiplex PCR rounds, a slightly modified ARM-PCR, produced the libraries for TCR beta. Both of the initial two PCR rounds ran for about 9 cycles and employed TRBV1-TRBV30 forward primers alongside a C-beta reverse primer. TCRdb passed the multiplex PCR reads through MiXCR, listing each CDR3 protein once. The data show about 180,000 distinct CDR3 sequences, with 50% to 75% seen just once and approximately 65% held by the top ten. The CDR3 loop spans 15 amino acids. The V gene's germline CDR1 is SGHAT and CDR2 FQNNGV. The source of the blood RNA was unsorted whole blood, and germline DNA was extracted as well. Patients carried chronic HBV infection without prior treatment. They drew four milliliters of peripheral blood before surgery. This clonotype showed up just once.

Sample: peripheral blood. V is TRBV11-2 and J is TRBJ1-1; 9 positions match TRBD1. The source is a man aged 40-50 years with primary liver carcinoma and hepatitis B virus infection. The CDR3 DNA reads TGTGTCTGCAGCCCGGGACAGGGTTTGGGCACTGAAGCTTTCTTT. Its protein is CVCSPGQGLGTEAFF.